This entry lists 13 T cell receptor beta chains sequenced from one sample in a study of shared clonotypes between healthy human individuals (dated by TCRdb to the early 2020s). The protocol used for the library was the immunoSEQ multiplex PCR assay. TCRdb stores this immuneACCESS table with in-frame sequences only. Part of the clones is absent; in the studies checked, under half of the shortfall reflects unresolved V genes, and no reason is known for the rest. This sample lists about 2.3 million clones; roughly 92% were detected once. About 0.41% of the sample is taken by the ten largest. The source material was naive CD4+ T cells from PBMCs. The cell subset or site label here, explained by the study, means: CD45RA+ positively selected. Receptors were obtained from a man between 18 and 29 years old in good health. Some clones in this sample may be carry-over from other donors' samples.

The V and J genes are TRBV29-1 and TRBJ1-2; D gene unclear. Trimming left V 7 bases short and J 4 bases short, with 10 bases between. CDR1 is SQVTM and CDR2 is ANQGSEA in the germline V gene. The CDR3 has 11 residues. The CDR3 region has the DNA TGCAGCGCAGAGAGTCCCTATGGCTACACCTTC. Translation: CSAESPYGYTF.

This clone was detected once. The J gene is TRBJ1-4, the V gene TRBV4-1, with 8 bases matching TRBD1. The CDR3 sequence is 17 residues long. Germline V gives CDR1 MGHRA, CDR2 YSYEKL. V trimming: 3 bases; J trimming: 5 bases; junction bases outside the gene matches: 11. CDR3 loop: CASSHDPRTGSNEKLFF. CDR3 in DNA: TGCGCCAGCAGCCACGACCCCCGGACAGGGTCGAATGAAAAACTGTTTTTT.

The rearrangement links TRBV27 to TRBJ2-2; no firm D call. V gave up 5 bases and J gave up 2 bases, with 18 bases separating them. This CDR3 has 17 residues. Germline V gene data show CDR1 as MNHEY and CDR2 as SMNVEV (reference sequence). Here the CDR3 reads CASSPLAGRYNTGELFF. In nucleotides, the CDR3 is TGTGCCAGCAGTCCATTGGCCGGAAGATATAACACCGGGGAGCTGTTTTTT.

The chain has TRBV7-3 and TRBJ2-7; D is unclear. The CDR3 length is 13 residues. V lost 1 base and J lost 5, with 9 bases in between. In germline, CDR1 is SGHTA, CDR2 FQGTGA. CDR3 in amino acids: CASSLNIGDEQYF. The CDR3 bases are TGTGCCAGCAGCTTAAATATAGGCGACGAGCAGTACTTC.

V gene TRBV5-1 combines with J gene TRBJ2-7; D might be TRBD1 (5 bases). Germline V CDR1 and CDR2: SGHRS, YFSETQ. The CDR3 is 14 amino acids. Trimming took 0 bases from V and 4 from J, leaving 11 bases between them. The CDR3 DNA sequence: TGCGCCAGCAGCTTGGACAGGAGAGATTACGAGCAGTACTTC. Amino acid sequence: CASSLDRRDYEQYF.

The V call is TRBV4-1, the J call TRBJ2-7; D remains ambiguous. V was pared by 4 bases and J by 9 bases, with 16 bases between. Germline CDR1 is MGHRA and CDR2 is YSYEKL. CDR3 length: 13 residues. CDR3: CASSPPSRVGQYF. CDR3 bases: TGCGCCAGCAGCCCTCCCTCCCGCGTCGGGCAGTACTTC.

V usage is TRBV7-9 and J usage is TRBJ1-4; maybe TRBD1 (6 bases). The V end was cut by 5 bases, the J end by 8 bases, with 21 bases between. The CDR3 contains 16 residues. Germline CDR1 SEHNR, CDR2 FQNEAQ (reference sequence). CDR3 DNA: TGTGCCAGCAGCGCCTTACTGACAGGAGCCTGGGAAAAACTGTTTTTT. It is translated as CASSALLTGAWEKLFF.

CDR3 DNA sequence: TGTGCCAGCAGTGGTAGCGGGAAGTTCTACGAGCAGTACTTC. Translation: CASSGSGKFYEQYF. V is TRBV25-1 and J is TRBJ2-5; 8 bases are a match to TRBD2. The J call is doubtful: the DNA matches TRBJ2-7 better. The CDR3 has 14 residues. The germline gives CDR1 MGHDK, CDR2 SYGVNS.

This clone has a single count. This sample also contains other DNA sequences that code for the same CDR3. The chain has TRBV15 and TRBJ2-3; tentative D call: TRBD1 (6 bases). The V end was cut by 1 base, the J end by 0 bases, with 8 bases between. This CDR3 has 15 residues. CDR1 is LNHNV, CDR2 YYDKDF, per germline (reference sequence). The CDR3 is CATSRGTGSTDTQYF. Here the CDR3 DNA reads TGTGCCACCAGCAGAGGAACAGGGAGCACAGATACGCAGTATTTT.

This chain joins TRBV7-3 and TRBJ2-1, with 11 bases that match TRBD1. Germline V lookup: CDR1 SGHTA, CDR2 FQGTGA. V lost 2 bases, J lost 5 bases, and 5 bases stayed unmatched. The CDR3 runs 16 residues. The CDR3 nucleotides read TGTGCCAGCAGCTTATTCCCGGGACAGGGGGACAATGAGCAGTTCTTC. Protein product: CASSLFPGQGDNEQFF.

The rearrangement uses TRBV5-1 and TRBJ1-1, with 8 positions matching TRBD1. This CDR3 is 15 amino acids long. Germline V lookup: CDR1 SGHRS, CDR2 YFSETQ. V gave up 4 bases and J gave up 1 base; unmatched junction bases: 6. CDR3 coding DNA: TGCGCCAGCAGCCCGTGGACAGGGACGAACACTGAAGCTTTCTTT. Translation gives CASSPWTGTNTEAFF.

V is TRBV9 and J is TRBJ1-3, with D uncertain. Germline CDR1 and CDR2: SGDLS and YYNGEE. Deletions cut 3 bases from V and 8 bases from J, with 9 bases between. This CDR3 is built from 12 residues. The CDR3 nucleotides are TGTGCCAGCAGCGCGCGAGTGGACACCATATATTTT. Amino acids: CASSARVDTIYF. Drawing the rest from reference TRBV9 and TRBJ1-3, the complete variable domain is DSGVTQTPKHLITATGQRVTLRCSPRSGDLSVYWYQQSLDQGLQFLIQYYNGEERAKGNILERFSAQQFPDLHSELNLSSLELGDSALYFCASSARVDTIYFGEGSWLTVV.

In this sample, this clone turned up once. The V call is TRBV7-8, the J call TRBJ1-2; tentatively, D is TRBD1 (5 bases). Germline lookup yields CDR1 SGHVS and CDR2 FQNEAQ. V gave up 0 bases and J gave up 5 bases, with 13 bases separating them. The CDR3 consists of 15 residues. The CDR3 is CASSLAGRVGYGYTF. The CDR3 bases are TGTGCCAGCAGCTTAGCCGGCAGGGTGGGATATGGCTACACCTTC.